This TCR beta chain was profiled in a study of cytomegalovirus exposure and HLA in healthy donors (dated by TCRdb to between 2016 and 2019). General notes on the study: An earlier analysis of some 600 of the donors reported 250 to 350 Gb of sequence data and some 110 million unique TCR beta sequences obtained from some 200 million T cells. To decide whether each TCR beta V gene segment behaved as functional or pseudogenic, an earlier analysis of some 600 of the donors relied on high-throughput TCR beta sequencing. To study patterns of TCR occurrence, a later analysis re-analyzed previously published TCR beta repertoires from around 670 donors and added high-resolution HLA genotyping. An early release covering more than 500 HLA-typed donors comprised 250 to 350 gigabases of sequencing data and 65 million to 100 million unique TCR sequences. To predict cytomegalovirus infection status, the study combined high-throughput TCR immunosequencing, statistical association of individual TCRs with disease status, and machine learning. Roughly 5 DR-DQ haplotypes were handled as single units for association and clustering because linkage in the cohort was strong. Among some 400 genotyped donors of the cohort, an average of 235,054 unique TCR beta nucleotide sequences were sequenced per donor, around 18% of them non-productive. The aim of the study was to test whether cataloging public T cell receptors could identify signatures of past pathogen exposure. The later analysis used no new phenotypic data to find candidate immune exposures, relying instead on TCR beta sequences and their occurrence across donors. Donor age, sex, ethnicity and CMV serostatus were collected together with the repertoire data. The number of typed donors differed by locus: roughly 620-630 for A, B, C, DRB1 and DQB1; 500 to 550 for DQA1; approximately 600 for DPA1; and about 450 for DPB1. In a later genetic analysis, genome-wide SNP genotypes for about 55% of the 666 donors were used, and that subset was treated as a discovery cohort. All discovery cohort repertoires had been generated using a single sequencing platform. A separate validation cohort of about 110 different subjects was used in addition to the roughly 720-subject first cohort. Class I and class II HLA loci were covered by the typing at four-digit resolution. The T cell repertoires of 666 subjects were profiled by immunosequencing and related to cytomegalovirus serostatus. Of the 300 to 400 genotyped donors, about 80% fell in the genetic ancestry cluster associated with self-reported Caucasian donors. Findings and caveats that apply to the study as a whole: According to a later analysis, parvovirus B19, influenza, CMV and Epstein-Barr virus appeared linked to several top co-occurrence clusters. Specific HLA alleles were associated with roughly 16,000 TCR beta sequences at a false discovery rate of 0.05 in a later analysis. A few of the identified cytomegalovirus-associated TCR beta chains were confirmed in vitro to be specific for cytomegalovirus antigens. Assigning TCR associations to individual alleles was difficult when HLA alleles, especially DR and DQ, strongly co-occurred. CMV serostatus was the only immune exposure information available for the cohort. A further reported finding was that TCR beta sequences accurately predicted the HLA-A and HLA-B alleles for most subjects in the first cohort. The cohort was sequenced for TCR beta chains only, and without alpha or paired-chain data the features that could be detected were limited. The authors suggested that the approach could potentially be extended to other disease states and immunological phenotypes. Sequencing depth was assumed to be roughly uniform across donors in the presence/absence analyses, though that assumption may not hold. Because counts were too low, about 17 rarely observed V segments, including chromosome 9 orphons, were excluded from the earlier analysis of some 540 of the donors. In an earlier analysis of 587 of the donors, most TCR beta V segments appeared in productive rearrangements about 87% or about 30% of the time, broadly matching IMGT annotations. In a later genetic analysis, a missense DCLRE1C variant was associated with V-gene and J-gene trimming of TCR beta chains, and the association was replicated in an independent cohort. A later analysis found that TCR association rates varied across HLA loci, with DRB1 alleles showing the most associated TCRs and HLA-C alleles the fewest. Because HLA typing was unavailable for some donors at each locus, only the typed subset was used in association tests. In a later analysis, most CMV-associated TCR beta chains were found to appear HLA-restricted, with HLA associations seemingly driven largely by CMV exposure. Correlated functional status among segregating V segments might reflect linkage disequilibrium, but an unknown experimental factor could not be ruled out. The classifier was reported to diagnose cytomegalovirus status with high specificity and sensitivity in both the original and validation cohorts. In a later genetic analysis, fewer N-insertions in productive TCRs were reported among donors in an Asian-associated ancestry cluster than the 666-donor mean. A cluster of highly shared sequence variants was judged likely to be a technical artifact of the sequencing pipeline. A total of fewer than 200 TCR beta chains were listed by the study as associated with cytomegalovirus. While some public TCRs were present in many individuals, most TCR sequences turned up only very rarely across donors. A later analysis found that HLA-associated TCR beta chains were more clonally expanded and had lower generation probabilities than equally common non-associated chains.

The cohort consisted of 600 to 750 healthy bone marrow donors. All cohort members were sampled while nominally healthy, although unrecorded immune exposures were likely present. The donor was CMV seropositive and belonged to the group of 250 to 300 seropositive cohort members. Every donor gave a peripheral blood sample, and the peripheral blood mononuclear cells from that sample were used for TCR beta sequencing. Genomic DNA was extracted from the blood cell samples with the Qiagen DNeasy Blood Extraction Kit. Libraries were built with the immunoSEQ multiplex PCR assay. For the multiplex PCR, a mixture combining 60 forward primers for TCR Vbeta segments and 13 reverse primers for TCR Jbeta segments was used. A multiplex PCR assay on genomic DNA amplified the CDR3 region of rearranged TCR beta genes. On the Illumina HiSeq System, the amplified TCR beta libraries were sequenced as 87-base-pair reads. As for the authors' bioinformatics: A later analysis counted approximately 74 million unique TCR beta chains across the 640 or so repertoires, and 9.5 million to 11 million of these chains were shared by at least two donors. Raw reads were error-corrected and collapsed into unique sequences with a nearest-neighbor algorithm that merged closely related sequences to remove PCR and sequencing errors. Alignment of CDR3 sequences to IMGT reference sequences was used to assign V, D and J gene segments. Each retained sequence needed at least a six-nucleotide match to both a V gene segment and a J gene segment. A rearrangement was called productive if the CDR3 had no stop codons and remained in frame with V and J, and every other rearrangement was called non-productive. Following IMGT convention, CDR3 was defined as the stretch from the second conserved V-encoded cysteine to the conserved J-encoded phenylalanine. Sequences without an unambiguous match to a single V gene segment were excluded from the earlier analysis of almost 600 of the donors. In an earlier analysis of a few hundred of the donors, V segments were called functional above 56.7% productive rearrangements and were called segregating when the between-donor standard deviation exceeded 5%. To diagnose cytomegalovirus status from the catalog of TCR beta chain sequences, a statistical classification framework was built. A later analysis assigned V and J genes by comparing TCR nucleotide sequences with IMGT/GENE-DB human TR gene sequences. The TCRdist pipeline was used in a later analysis to assign CDR3 sequences and most-parsimonious VDJ recombination scenarios. In a later analysis, each TCR beta chain was defined by its CDR3 amino acid sequence together with its V-gene family, and reads lacking a unique V-gene family were excluded. As a way to deal with suspected cross-contamination and a sequencing artifact, a later analysis dropped over 550 nucleotide sequences that were highly shared and had low generation probability. A later analysis calculated a clonal expansion index for each public chain from normalized within-repertoire ranks of inferred template counts. A later analysis computed generation probabilities with a VDJ recombination model fitted to out-of-frame rearrangements, and checked the results against IGoR. Hypergeometric tests were used in a later analysis to score TCR-TCR, TCR-HLA and TCR-CMV co-occurrence, with a repertoire-size bias correction applied to the TCR pairs. False discovery rates were estimated in a later analysis by permuting HLA or CMV assignments 20 times. In a later analysis, co-occurring TCRs were grouped using DBSCAN, with TCRdist sequence similarity added in when clustering inside HLA-allele-positive subsets. Co-occurrence clustering excluded repertoires with fewer than 30,000 or more than 120,000 public chains, plus five with anomalous nucleotide sharing. The immuneACCESS repertoire file appears here via TCRdb, limited to in-frame rearrangements. These files lack a portion of the clones; in checked studies, under half of the deficit traces to unresolved V genes, and the cause of the others is not known. The DNA gave D and trimming, while V, J and clone size come from that table. The sample contains about 120,000 clones, more than 75% of them found a single time. Clones ranked in the top ten supply around 12% of the sample.

With respect to this clone: What antigen it recognizes has not been identified. Nothing much larger sits one base from this clone, and base qualities are not available.

The source material was PBMCs. This sequence was found in a woman aged 40 to 50 in good health and CMV-seropositive.

The DNA reads as follows: TGCAGCGCGGACAGGGGGAACACCGGGGAGCTGTTTTTT. It translates to CSADRGNTGELFF. Recombination connected TRBV29-1 to TRBJ2-2, and TRBD1 matches 9 of the central bases. CDR1 SQVTM and CDR2 ANQGSEA are derived from the germline V gene. Ends trimmed: V by 7 bases, J by 1 base; bases unmatched to a gene: 1. From the cysteine through the phenylalanine, the CDR3 covers 13 amino acids. CDR3 DNA only is kept here, 39 bases in frame from base 1.